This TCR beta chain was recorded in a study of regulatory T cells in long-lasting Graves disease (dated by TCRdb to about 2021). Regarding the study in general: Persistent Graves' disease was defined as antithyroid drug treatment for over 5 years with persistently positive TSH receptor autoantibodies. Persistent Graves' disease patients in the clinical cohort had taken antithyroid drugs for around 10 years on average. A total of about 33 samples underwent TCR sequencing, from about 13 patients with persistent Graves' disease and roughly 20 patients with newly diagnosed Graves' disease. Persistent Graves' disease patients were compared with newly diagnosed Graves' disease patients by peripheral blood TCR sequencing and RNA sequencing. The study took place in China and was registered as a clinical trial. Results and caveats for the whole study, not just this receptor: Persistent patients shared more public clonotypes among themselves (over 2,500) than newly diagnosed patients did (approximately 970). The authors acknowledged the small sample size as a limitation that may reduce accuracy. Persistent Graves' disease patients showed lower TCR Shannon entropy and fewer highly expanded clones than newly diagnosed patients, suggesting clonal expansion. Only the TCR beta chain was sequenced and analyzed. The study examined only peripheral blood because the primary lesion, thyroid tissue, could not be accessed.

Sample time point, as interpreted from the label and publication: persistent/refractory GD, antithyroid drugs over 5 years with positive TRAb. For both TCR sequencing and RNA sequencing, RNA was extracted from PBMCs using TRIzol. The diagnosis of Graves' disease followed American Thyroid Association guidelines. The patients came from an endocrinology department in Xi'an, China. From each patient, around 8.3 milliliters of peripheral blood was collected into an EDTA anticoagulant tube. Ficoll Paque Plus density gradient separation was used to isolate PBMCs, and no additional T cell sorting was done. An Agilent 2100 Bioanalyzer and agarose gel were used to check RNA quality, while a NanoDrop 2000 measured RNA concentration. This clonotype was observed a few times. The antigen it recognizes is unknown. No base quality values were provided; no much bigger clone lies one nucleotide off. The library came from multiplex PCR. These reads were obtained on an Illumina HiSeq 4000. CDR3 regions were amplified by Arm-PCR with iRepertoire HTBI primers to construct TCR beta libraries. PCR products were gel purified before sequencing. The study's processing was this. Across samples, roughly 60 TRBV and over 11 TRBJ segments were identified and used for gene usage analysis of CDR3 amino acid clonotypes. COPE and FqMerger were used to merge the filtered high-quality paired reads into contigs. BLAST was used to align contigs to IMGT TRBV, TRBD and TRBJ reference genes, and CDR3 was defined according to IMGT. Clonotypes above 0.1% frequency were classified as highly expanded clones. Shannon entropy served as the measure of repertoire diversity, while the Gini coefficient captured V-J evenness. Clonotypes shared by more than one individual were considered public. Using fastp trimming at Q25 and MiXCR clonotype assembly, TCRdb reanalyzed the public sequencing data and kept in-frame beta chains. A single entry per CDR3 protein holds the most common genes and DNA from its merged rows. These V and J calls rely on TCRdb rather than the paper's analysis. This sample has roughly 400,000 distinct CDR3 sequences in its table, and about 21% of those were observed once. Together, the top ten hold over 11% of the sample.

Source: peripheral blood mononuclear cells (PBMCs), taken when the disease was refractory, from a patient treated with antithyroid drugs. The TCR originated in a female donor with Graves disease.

The CDR3 has the sequence CASSLELVREQYF. The bases are TGTGCCAGCAGCTTAGAGCTTGTACGCGAGCAGTACTTC. In this chain, TRBV11-2 is recombined with TRBJ2-7, with an unclear D gene assignment. V is pared back by 0 bases and J by 6 bases, with 9 bases lying between the germline termini. According to the germline V gene, CDR1 reads SGHAT and CDR2 reads FQNNGV. There are 13 amino acids in the CDR3, from cysteine to phenylalanine inclusive. Only the CDR3 region is kept as DNA, spanning 39 bases read in frame from base 1.